Below, one T cell receptor beta chain is given with its context. Its antigen has not been determined. Base quality data are lacking; no much larger clone is found one base away. The collaborating institutions used their own protocols to collect whole blood in K2EDTA tubes. For TCRbeta analysis, collaborator samples were shipped as frozen whole blood, as isolated PBMCs, or as DNA extracted from either sample type. This sample stems from a study of blood T cell repertoires in COVID-19 (dated by TCRdb to 2020 to 2021). Notes on the research overall: Samples covering the acute and convalescent phases of COVID-19 were provided by collaborators in the United States, Italy and Spain. The repertoires were made available in a free public database intended to serve as a resource for research on the immune response to SARS-CoV-2. The material from the prospective study consisted of cDNA or gDNA derived from T cells, B-cell-depleted T cells, or PBMCs. Deeply sampled blood TCRbeta repertoires from subjects exposed to, actively infected with, or recovered from COVID-19 were included in the dataset. Samples came from the ongoing ImmuneRACE study (first 160 participants) plus 1,254 subjects from 6 global collaborators. Sample metadata almost always included a de-identified subject ID, COVID-19 status, age in years and sex. Where available, HLA class I and class II types were obtained from metadata supplied by the sample provider rather than from assay-based typing.

Paper-wide results and their limitations: The amount of clinical and demographic metadata varied by source and participant and was provided uncurated.

The germline V gene supplies CDR1 SGHDN and CDR2 FVKESK. The CDR3 sequence holds 13 residues, the cysteine and phenylalanine included. CDR3 DNA is the only sequence kept; it has 39 bases, read in frame from the first base. Cut back by 5 bases and 4 bases, the V and J ends lie 10 bases apart. The immunoSEQ Assay, a bias-controlled multiplex PCR, was used to amplify TCRbeta CDR3 regions from genomic DNA. Concerning the study's data processing: Within the assay, amplification of reference gene primers was used to estimate how many nucleated cells each sample contained. Sequence reads were collapsed and filtered to measure the absolute abundance of every unique TCRbeta CDR3 rearrangement. Productive Simpson clonality was computed per sample as the square root of Simpson's diversity index over productive rearrangements. TCRdb re-hosts the immuneACCESS table, in-frame sequences only. Its copies lack some clones; in the studies checked, an unresolved V gene accounts for under half of them, and the cause for the rest is not known. V and J calls and clone size are copied from that table; D and trimming were computed from the DNA. The sample records around 300,000 clones, 75% to 90% of which are singletons. Roughly 2.3% of the sample rests with the top ten.

Recombination connected TRBV14 to TRBJ2-3, with TRBD2 as a weak D call on 6 bases. The source material was peripheral blood. The TCR sequence derives from a man aged 50-59 years with acute or convalescent COVID-19. The CDR3 region has the sequence CASSARLADTQYF. The bases are TGTGCCAGCAGCGCCAGACTAGCAGATACGCAGTATTTT.